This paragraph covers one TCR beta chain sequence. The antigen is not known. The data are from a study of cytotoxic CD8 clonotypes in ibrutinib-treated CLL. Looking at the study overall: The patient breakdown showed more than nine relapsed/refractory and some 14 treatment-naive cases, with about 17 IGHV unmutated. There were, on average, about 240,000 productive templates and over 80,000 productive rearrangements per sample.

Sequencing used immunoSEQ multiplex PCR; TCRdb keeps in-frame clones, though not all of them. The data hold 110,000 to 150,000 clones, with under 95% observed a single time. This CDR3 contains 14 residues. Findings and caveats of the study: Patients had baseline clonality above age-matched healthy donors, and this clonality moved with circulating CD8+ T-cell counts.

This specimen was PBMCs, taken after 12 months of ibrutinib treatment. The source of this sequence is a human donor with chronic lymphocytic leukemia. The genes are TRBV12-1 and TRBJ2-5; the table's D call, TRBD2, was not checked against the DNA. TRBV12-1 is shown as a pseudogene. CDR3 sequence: CASSTRDFQETQYF. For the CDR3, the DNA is TGTGCCAGCAGCACCCGGGACTTCCAAGAGACCCAGTACTTC.